This T cell receptor (beta chain) was captured in a study of T cell repertoires in cytomegalovirus infection. Whole-study findings and limits: The ex vivo response was dominated by HLA-C-restricted CMV-specific TCR beta clonotypes.

There are a few counts of this clonotype. As yet, its antigen is unknown. TCRdb re-derived calls from the reads in MiXCR, one entry per CDR3 protein. The sample consists of fewer than 950,000 distinct CDR3 sequences, over 25% of them appearing once. The CDR3 covers 16 residues. CDR1 is MNHEY and CDR2 is SVGEGT in the germline V gene. V gave up 7 bases and J gave up 3 bases, with 20 bases separating them. The sequence came from a human donor in good health (CMV status not recorded). Some clones in this sample may be carry-over from other donors' samples. The chain uses TRBV6-2 or TRBV6-3 and TRBJ2-3; D possibly corresponds to TRBD2 (7 bases). Source: cultured CD8+ T cells from PBMCs, taken from culture after CMV antigen stimulation. CDR3 in amino acids: CASTSRAGGPTDTQYF. The CDR3 nucleotides are TGTGCCAGCACTAGTCGAGCCGGGGGGCCGACAGATACGCAGTATTTT.